Below are 5 T cell receptor beta chains sequenced from a single sample in a study of cytomegalovirus exposure and HLA in healthy donors (dated by TCRdb to 2017 to 2019). To prepare the library, the immunoSEQ multiplex PCR assay was applied. A mixture of 60 forward primers for TCR Vbeta segments and 13 reverse primers for TCR Jbeta segments was used in the multiplex PCR. TCRdb limited this immuneACCESS table to in-frame rearrangements with V and J called. A share of clones is missing; checked studies link under half to unresolved V genes, and the rest is unexplained. A total of approximately 160,000 clones appear in this sample, approximately 80% of them only once. Roughly 4.8% of the sample lies in the top ten. The material sequenced was PBMCs. The receptors derive from a woman aged 45-65 years in good health and CMV-seropositive.

This chain connects TRBV28 to TRBJ2-1; TRBD2 matches at 15 bases. V trimming: 4 bases; J trimming: 4 bases; junction bases outside the gene matches: 2. The CDR3 covers 16 residues. CDR1 is MDHEN and CDR2 is SYDVKM in the germline V gene. CDR3 coding DNA: TGTGCCAGCAGTTCGGGACTAGCGGGAGGTTACAATGAGCAGTTCTTC. It yields the protein CASSSGLAGGYNEQFF.

In its sample, this clone was seen once. This sequence joins TRBV9 and TRBJ2-3, with 13 bases fitting TRBD2. The CDR3 runs 16 residues. CDR1 and CDR2 from the germline V gene are SGDLS and YYNGEE. The V and J ends lost 3 bases and 7 bases, in that order; junction bases with no gene match: 8. The CDR3 is CASSATSGRASYTQYF. The DNA of the CDR3 is TGTGCCAGCAGCGCCACTAGCGGGAGGGCCTCTTATACGCAGTATTTT.

This clone was detected once. V gene TRBV6-1 combines with J gene TRBJ2-1, with unresolved D. This CDR3 is built from 15 residues. V was cut by 1 base and J by 0 bases, with 7 bases left in between. Per the germline V gene, CDR1 is MNHNS and CDR2 is SASEGT. The CDR3 DNA sequence: TGTGCCAGCAGTGAAGTTGCGAACTCCTACAATGAGCAGTTCTTC. Its protein product is CASSEVANSYNEQFF.

J is TRBJ2-3 and V is TRBV7-8, with a weak D call TRBD1 (6 bases). CDR1 SGHVS and CDR2 FQNEAQ come from the germline V gene. Trimming removed 4 bases at V and 2 bases at J, with 13 bases between. The CDR3 totals 15 residues. CDR3 DNA sequence: TGTGCCAGCAGCTCCTTCGGACAGCTCACAGATACGCAGTATTTT. Translated: CASSSFGQLTDTQYF.

The chain joins TRBV28 to TRBJ1-2, with 8 bases that match TRBD1. Germline loops: CDR1 MDHEN, CDR2 SYDVKM. Trimming removed 4 bases from V and 1 base from J; junction bases left unmatched: 20. The CDR3 runs 20 residues. The CDR3 DNA follows: TGTGCCAGCAGTTCGCCTTCCGGGGCAGGGGGCGCAGAGCTTAACTATGGCTACACCTTC. Its translation is CASSSPSGAGGAELNYGYTF.